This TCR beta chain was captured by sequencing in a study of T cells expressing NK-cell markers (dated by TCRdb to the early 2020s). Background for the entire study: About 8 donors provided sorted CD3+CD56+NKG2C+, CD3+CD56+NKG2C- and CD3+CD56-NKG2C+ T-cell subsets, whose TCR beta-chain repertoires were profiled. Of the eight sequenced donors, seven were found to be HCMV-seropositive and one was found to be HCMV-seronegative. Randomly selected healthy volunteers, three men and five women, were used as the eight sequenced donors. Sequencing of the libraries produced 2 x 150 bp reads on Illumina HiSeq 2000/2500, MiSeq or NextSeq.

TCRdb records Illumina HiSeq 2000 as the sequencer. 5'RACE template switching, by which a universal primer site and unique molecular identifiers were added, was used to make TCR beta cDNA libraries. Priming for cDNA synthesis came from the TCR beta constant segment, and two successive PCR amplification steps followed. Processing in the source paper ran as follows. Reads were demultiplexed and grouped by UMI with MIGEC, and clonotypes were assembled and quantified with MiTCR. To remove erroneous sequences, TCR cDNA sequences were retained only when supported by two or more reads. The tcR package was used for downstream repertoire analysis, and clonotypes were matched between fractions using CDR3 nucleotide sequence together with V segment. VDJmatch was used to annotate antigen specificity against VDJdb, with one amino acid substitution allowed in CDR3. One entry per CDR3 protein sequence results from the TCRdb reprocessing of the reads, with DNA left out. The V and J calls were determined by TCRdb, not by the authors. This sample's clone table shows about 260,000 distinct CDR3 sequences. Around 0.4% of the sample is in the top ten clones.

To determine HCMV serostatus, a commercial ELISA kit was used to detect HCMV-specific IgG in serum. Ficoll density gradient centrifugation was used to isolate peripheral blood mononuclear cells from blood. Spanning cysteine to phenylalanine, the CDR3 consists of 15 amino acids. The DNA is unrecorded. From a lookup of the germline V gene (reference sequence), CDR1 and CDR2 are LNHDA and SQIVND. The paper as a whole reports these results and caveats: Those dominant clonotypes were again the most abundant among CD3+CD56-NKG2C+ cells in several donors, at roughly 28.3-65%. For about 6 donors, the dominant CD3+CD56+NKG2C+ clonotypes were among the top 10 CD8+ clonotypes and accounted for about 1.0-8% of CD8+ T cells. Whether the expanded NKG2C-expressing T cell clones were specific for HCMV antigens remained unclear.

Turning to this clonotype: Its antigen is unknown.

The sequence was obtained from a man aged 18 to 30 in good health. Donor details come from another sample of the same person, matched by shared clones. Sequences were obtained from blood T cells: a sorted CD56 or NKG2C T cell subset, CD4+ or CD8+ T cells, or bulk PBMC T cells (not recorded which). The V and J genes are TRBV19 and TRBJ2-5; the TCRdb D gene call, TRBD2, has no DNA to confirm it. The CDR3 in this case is CASSLGRGAGATQYF.